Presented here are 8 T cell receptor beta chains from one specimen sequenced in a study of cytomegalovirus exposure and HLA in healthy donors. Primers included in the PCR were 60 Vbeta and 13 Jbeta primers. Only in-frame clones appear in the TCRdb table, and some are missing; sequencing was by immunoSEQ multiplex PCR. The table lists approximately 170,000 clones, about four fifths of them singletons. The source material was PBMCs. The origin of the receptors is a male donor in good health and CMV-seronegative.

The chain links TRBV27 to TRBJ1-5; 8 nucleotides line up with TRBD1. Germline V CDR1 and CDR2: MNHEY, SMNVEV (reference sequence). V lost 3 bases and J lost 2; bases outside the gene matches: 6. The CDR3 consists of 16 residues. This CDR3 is CASSLGRGLGNQPQHF. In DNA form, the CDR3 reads TGTGCCAGCAGTTTGGGCAGGGGGCTTGGCAATCAGCCCCAGCATTTT.

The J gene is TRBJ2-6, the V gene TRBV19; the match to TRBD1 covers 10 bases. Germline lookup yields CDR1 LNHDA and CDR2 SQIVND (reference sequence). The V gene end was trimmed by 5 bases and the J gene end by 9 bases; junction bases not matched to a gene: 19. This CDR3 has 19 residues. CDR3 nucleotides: TGTGCCAGTAGTCCCACGACAGGGGGCGGGGTTGGGAGTGGCAACGTCCTGACTTTC. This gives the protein CASSPTTGGGVGSGNVLTF.

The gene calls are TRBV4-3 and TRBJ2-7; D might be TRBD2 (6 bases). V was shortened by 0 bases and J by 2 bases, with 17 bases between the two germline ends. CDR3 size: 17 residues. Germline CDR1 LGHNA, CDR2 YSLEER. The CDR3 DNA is TGCGCCAGCAGCCAAGAGAGGCTTCTGGCGGGAACCTACGAGCAGTACTTC. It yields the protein CASSQERLLAGTYEQYF.

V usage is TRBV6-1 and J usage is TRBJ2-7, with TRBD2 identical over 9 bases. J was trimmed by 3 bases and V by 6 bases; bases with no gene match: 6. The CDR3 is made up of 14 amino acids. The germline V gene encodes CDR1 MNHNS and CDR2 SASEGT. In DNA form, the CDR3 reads TGTGCCAGCAGCCCGGCTAGCGGGGACTACGAGCAGTACTTC. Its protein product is CASSPASGDYEQYF.

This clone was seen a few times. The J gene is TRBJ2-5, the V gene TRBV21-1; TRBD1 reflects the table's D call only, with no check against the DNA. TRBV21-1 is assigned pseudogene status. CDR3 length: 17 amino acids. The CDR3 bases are TGTGCCAGCAGCAAAGGGAGAAGACAGGGGGTGGAGGAGACCCAGTACTTC. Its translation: CASSKGRRQGVEETQYF.

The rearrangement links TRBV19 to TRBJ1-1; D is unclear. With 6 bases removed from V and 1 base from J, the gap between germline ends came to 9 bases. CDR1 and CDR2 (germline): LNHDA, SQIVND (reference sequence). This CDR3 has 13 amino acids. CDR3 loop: CASSPDWNTEAFF. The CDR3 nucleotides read TGTGCCAGTAGCCCAGATTGGAACACTGAAGCTTTCTTT.

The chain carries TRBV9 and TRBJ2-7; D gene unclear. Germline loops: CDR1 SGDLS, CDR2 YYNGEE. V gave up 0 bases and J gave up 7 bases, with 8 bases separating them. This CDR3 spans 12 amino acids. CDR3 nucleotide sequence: TGTGCCAGCAGCGTAGCTGCCGGGGAGCAGTACTTC. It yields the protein CASSVAAGEQYF.

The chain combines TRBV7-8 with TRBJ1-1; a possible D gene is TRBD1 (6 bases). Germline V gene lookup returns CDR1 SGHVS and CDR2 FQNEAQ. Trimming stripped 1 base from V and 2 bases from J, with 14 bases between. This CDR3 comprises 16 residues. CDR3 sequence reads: CASSLGFQGHNTEAFF. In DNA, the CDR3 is TGTGCCAGCAGCTTAGGCTTTCAGGGACATAACACTGAAGCTTTCTTT. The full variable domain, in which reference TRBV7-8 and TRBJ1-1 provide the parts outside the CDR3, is GAGVSQSPRYKVAKRGQDVALRCDPISGHVSLFWYQQALGQGPEFLTYFQNEAQLDKSGLPSDRFFAERPEGSVSTLKIQRTQQEDSAVYLCASSLGFQGHNTEAFFGQGTRLTVV.